Listed here are 9 T cell receptor beta chains from one sample, sequenced in a study of blood T cell repertoires in COVID-19. Some clones are missing from TCRdb's copy, which holds only in-frame ones; the method was immunoSEQ multiplex PCR. The sample yields about 200,000 clones, about 88% seen once. The specimen sequenced was peripheral blood. The receptors come from a man between 35 and 55 years old with active or convalescent COVID-19.

The chain links TRBV19 to TRBJ1-1; 7 nucleotides align to TRBD1. The germline V gene encodes CDR1 LNHDA and CDR2 SQIVND (reference sequence). CDR3 length equals 12 residues. V lost 5 bases and J lost 11; bases outside the gene matches: 8. The CDR3 protein is CASSLRQGEAFF. The CDR3 DNA follows: TGTGCCAGTAGTCTACGACAGGGAGAGGCTTTCTTT.

The chain links TRBV13 to TRBJ1-6; no reliable D call. With 0 bases removed from V and 0 bases from J, the gap between germline ends came to 9 bases. From germline, CDR1 is PRHDT and CDR2 FYEKMQ (reference sequence). This CDR3 has 17 residues. The CDR3 DNA reads as TGTGCCAGCAGCTTAGGACAGCCGAGCTCCTATAATTCACCCCTCCACTTT. Residues: CASSLGQPSSYNSPLHF. Using reference TRBV13 and TRBJ1-6 for the parts outside the CDR3, the full variable domain is AAGVIQSPRHLIKEKRETATLKCYPIPRHDTVYWYQQGPGQDPQFLISFYEKMQSDKGSIPDRFSAQQFSDYHSELNMSSLELGDSALYFCASSLGQPSSYNSPLHFGNGTRLTVT.

This rearrangement joins TRBV18 to TRBJ1-3; 7 nucleotides align to TRBD1. This CDR3 is 16 amino acids long. Germline CDR1 KGHSH, CDR2 LQKENI. The V gene end was trimmed by 6 bases and the J gene end by 2 bases; junction bases not matched to a gene: 10. The CDR3 reads CASSLNSGTAGNTIYF. The CDR3 bases are TGTGCCAGCTCTCTTAACTCCGGGACAGCTGGAAACACCATATATTTT.

The J gene is TRBJ2-7, the V gene TRBV7-8, with 7 bases lining up with TRBD1. The ends lost 5 bases at V and 6 bases at J; junction bases unmatched: 10. The CDR3 length is 14 residues. The germline gives CDR1 SGHVS, CDR2 FQNEAQ. CDR3 sequence reads: CASSAPGTVIEQYF. The CDR3 DNA follows: TGTGCCAGCAGCGCACCCGGGACAGTTATCGAGCAGTACTTC.

The rearrangement uses TRBV5-4 and TRBJ2-7; D gene uncertain. Trimming pared 6 bases from V and 0 bases from J, leaving 13 bases between. The CDR3 totals 14 residues. Germline V gene sequence: CDR1 SGHNT, CDR2 YYREEE (reference sequence). In nucleotides, the CDR3 is TGTGCCAGCAACGCAGTCCCTAGCTCCTACGAGCAGTACTTC. Translating gives CASNAVPSSYEQYF. The whole variable domain, remainder taken from reference TRBV5-4 and TRBJ2-7, is ETGVTQSPTHLIKTRGQQVTLRCSSQSGHNTVSWYQQALGQGPQFIFQYYREEENGRGNFPPRFSGLQFPNYSSELNVNALELDDSALYLCASNAVPSSYEQYFGPGTRLTVT.

In its sample, this clone was seen once. The rearrangement joins TRBV6-5 to TRBJ1-5; possibly TRBD1 for D (6 bases). Between the trimmed V and J ends, which lost 0 bases and 3 bases, there was a span of 12 bases. Germline values: CDR1 MNHEY, CDR2 SVGAGI. The CDR3 runs 16 residues. CDR3 DNA: TGTGCCAGCAGTTACTCGGCGTGGGGGCTCAATCAGCCCCAGCATTTT. It specifies CASSYSAWGLNQPQHF.

This chain uses TRBV7-9 with TRBJ2-7, with TRBD2 as a possible D gene (6 bases). Germline values: CDR1 SEHNR, CDR2 FQNEAQ (reference sequence). The CDR3 consists of 15 residues. V gave up 0 bases and J gave up 2 bases, with 11 bases separating them. In DNA form, the CDR3 reads TGTGCCAGCAGCTTAGCTGTAGCGGATCCCTACGAGCAGTACTTC. Its protein is CASSLAVADPYEQYF.

The rearrangement uses TRBV2 and TRBJ2-3, with 8 nucleotides matching TRBD1. V dropped 7 bases and J dropped 2; count of bases not matched to a gene: 11. Germline assignment: CDR1 SNHLY and CDR2 FYNNEI. This CDR3 contains 16 residues. CDR3 loop: CASTGKRTGTTDTQYF. The DNA of the CDR3 is TGTGCCAGCACTGGCAAAAGGACAGGGACCACAGATACGCAGTATTTT.

The chain has TRBV2 and TRBJ1-5; 8 bases map to TRBD1. CDR1 SNHLY and CDR2 FYNNEI come from the germline V gene. The J segment lost 4 bases and the V segment lost 8 bases, leaving 4 bases of the junction unmatched. The CDR3 covers 13 residues. CDR3 protein: CASARDRNQPQHF. In DNA, the CDR3 is TGTGCCAGCGCCCGGGACAGGAATCAGCCCCAGCATTTT.